One and the same sample provided the 27 T cell receptor beta chains below, sequenced in a study of CD8 T cells in ankylosing spondylitis. TCRdb re-called the 5' RACE reads with MiXCR, one entry per CDR3 protein. The data hold approximately 290,000 distinct CDR3 sequences, with less than 25% observed a single time. Input material: blood, either unsorted or a sorted T cell fraction (not recorded which). Receptor source: a female donor with ankylosing spondylitis or in good health (not recorded which).

In its sample, this clonotype was seen many times. J is TRBJ2-5 and V is TRBV12-3 or TRBV12-4; 9 bases match TRBD2. This CDR3 comprises 17 residues. Unmatched junction bases numbered 15, after V lost 5 bases and J lost 5 bases. In DNA, the CDR3 is TGTGCCAGCAGTCCTCGAATAGTCAGCGGGAGGAAGGAGACCCAGTACTTC. Encoded protein: CASSPRIVSGRKETQYF.

The J gene is TRBJ2-2, the V gene TRBV5-4; 8 nucleotides align to TRBD2. V shed 0 bases and J 5 bases; nucleotides not matched to a gene: 3. Germline V CDR1 and CDR2: SGHNT, YYREEE (reference sequence). The CDR3 totals 15 residues. CDR3 in DNA: TGTGCCAGCAGCTTGGCCCAGCGGGAGACCGGGGAGCTGTTTTTT. Amino acid sequence: CASSLAQRETGELFF.

This clonotype came up a few times. This sequence joins TRBV30 and TRBJ2-3; D unresolved. The CDR3 totals 13 residues. The V gene's germline CDR1 is GTSNPN and CDR2 SVGIG (reference sequence). The V end lost 4 bases, the J end lost 5 bases, and 13 bases lay between the germline ends. In DNA form, the CDR3 reads TGTGCCTGGAACCAGCCACCTCAAGATACGCAGTATTTT. This sequence encodes CAWNQPPQDTQYF.

This clonotype has a handful of counts. The CDR3 sequence: CASSNLEGAMSLSGYTF. The CDR3 region has the DNA TGTGCCAGCAGCAATCTCGAGGGGGCAATGTCGCTCAGTGGCTACACCTTC. This chain uses TRBV21-1 with TRBJ1-2; the table calls TRBD1, which could not be checked here. TRBV21-1 represents a pseudogene. The CDR3 contains 17 residues.

The chain employs TRBV25-1 and TRBJ1-1, with D possibly TRBD1 on 5 matching bases. The V end was cut by 1 base, the J end by 2 bases, with 11 bases between. Germline CDR1 reads MGHDK; CDR2 reads SYGVNS. CDR3 length equals 15 residues. The CDR3 DNA is TGTGCCAGCAGTGAATCTTTGACAGTTAACACTGAAGCTTTCTTT. Protein product: CASSESLTVNTEAFF. Full variable domain (missing parts from reference TRBV25-1 and TRBJ1-1): EADIYQTPRYLVIGTGKKITLECSQTMGHDKMYWYQQDPGMELHLIHYSYGVNSTEKGDLSSESTVSRIRTEHFPLTLESARPSHTSQYLCASSESLTVNTEAFFGQGTRLTVV.

This clonotype was observed a few times. The rearrangement uses TRBV6-2 or TRBV6-3 and TRBJ2-1, with D possibly TRBD2 on 6 matching bases. This CDR3 has 14 residues. Trimming pared 5 bases from V and 4 bases from J, leaving 12 bases between. CDR1 and CDR2 from the germline V gene are MNHEY and SVGEGT. The CDR3: CASSDPGLYNEQFF. CDR3 sequence (DNA): TGTGCCAGCAGTGACCCGGGACTTTACAATGAGCAGTTCTTC.

The sample holds a few counts of this clonotype. The chain links TRBV12-3 or TRBV12-4 to TRBJ2-2; D uncertain. This CDR3 region has 14 residues. Trimming cost V 7 bases and J 2 bases, with 11 bases left between them. The CDR3 spells CASNGLGNTGELFF. As DNA, the CDR3 is TGTGCCAGCAACGGCCTCGGAAACACCGGGGAGCTGTTTTTT.

This clonotype has a handful of counts. This sequence joins TRBV20-1 and TRBJ2-1; 12 bases are shared with TRBD2. V trimming: 3 bases; J trimming: 9 bases; junction bases outside the gene matches: 6. The V gene's germline CDR1 is DFQATT and CDR2 SNEGSKA (reference sequence). This CDR3 region has 14 residues. The CDR3 nucleotides read TGCAGTGCTAGTCGGACTAGCGGGATAGGTGAGCAGTTCTTC. It is translated as CSASRTSGIGEQFF.

A few counts support this clonotype. The chain links TRBV11-2 to TRBJ2-7, with TRBD2 matching over 16 bases. This CDR3 comprises 18 residues. Germline CDR1 and CDR2: SGHAT and FQNNGV. The V and J ends lost 4 bases and 3 bases, in that order; junction bases with no gene match: 9. The CDR3 DNA reads as TGTGCCAGCAGCTCCGGGACTAGCGGGAGGGTCTTTCTCTACGAGCAGTACTTC. This translates into CASSSGTSGRVFLYEQYF.

V and J are TRBV10-3 and TRBJ1-1, with D uncertain. Trimming pared 4 bases from V and 4 bases from J, leaving 13 bases between. The CDR3 runs to 14 residues. The germline V gene has CDR1 ENHRY and CDR2 SYGVKD. The DNA for the CDR3 is TGTGCCATCAGTGTGGGCAGTTCCGGCACTGAAGCTTTCTTT. Protein sequence: CAISVGSSGTEAFF.

The genes are TRBV20-1 and TRBJ2-7; D not resolved. V was clipped by 0 bases and J by 1 base, with 7 bases between them. The CDR3 contains 13 residues. The germline V gene has CDR1 DFQATT and CDR2 SNEGSKA (reference sequence). The DNA of the CDR3 is TGCAGTGCTAGAGATCCAGAATCCTACGAGCAGTACTTC. Translation gives CSARDPESYEQYF.

The gene calls are TRBV7-2 and TRBJ2-3; TRBD2 aligns across 10 bases. The germline V gene encodes CDR1 SGHTA and CDR2 FQGNSA. The CDR3 covers 15 residues. V lost 6 bases and J lost 1; bases outside the gene matches: 4. The CDR3 is CASSPLAGRTDTQYF. The CDR3 DNA follows: TGTGCCAGCAGTCCACTAGCGGGGCGCACAGATACGCAGTATTTT.

The sample holds one count of this clonotype. The chain combines TRBV4-3 with TRBJ2-7; tentatively, D is TRBD2 (6 bases). With 1 base removed from V and 5 bases from J, the gap between germline ends came to 15 bases. The V gene's germline CDR1 is LGHNA and CDR2 YSLEER. The CDR3 loop spans 15 amino acids. The CDR3 reads CASSQGGGIGNEQYF. CDR3 nucleotides: TGCGCCAGCAGCCAAGGAGGCGGGATTGGGAACGAGCAGTACTTC.

The rearrangement joins TRBV30 to TRBJ1-2; no clear D gene. Between the trimmed V and J ends, which lost 2 bases and 4 bases, there was a span of 5 bases. This CDR3 comprises 11 residues. The germline CDR1 and CDR2 sequences are GTSNPN and SVGIG (reference sequence). For the CDR3, the DNA is TGTGCCTGGAGTCTGTTCTATGGCTACACCTTC. Translating gives CAWSLFYGYTF.

The V and J genes are TRBV7-8 and TRBJ2-1; D is unresolved. Trimming pared 0 bases from V and 0 bases from J, leaving 9 bases between. This CDR3 has 16 amino acids. Per the germline V gene, CDR1 is SGHVS and CDR2 is FQNEAQ. DNA for the CDR3: TGTGCCAGCAGCTTAGCGGGGTGGAGCTCCTACAATGAGCAGTTCTTC. Translation: CASSLAGWSSYNEQFF.

This chain uses TRBV20-1 with TRBJ2-1; TRBD2 matches at 10 bases. The CDR3 sequence is 15 residues long. V lost 5 bases, J lost 3 bases, and 7 bases stayed unmatched. Germline values: CDR1 DFQATT, CDR2 SNEGSKA (reference sequence). CDR3 amino acids: CSAYTAGGFYNEQFF. The CDR3 bases are TGCAGTGCTTACACAGCGGGAGGGTTCTACAATGAGCAGTTCTTC.

The J gene is TRBJ1-4, the V gene TRBV20-1; the match to TRBD1 covers 7 bases. Germline lookup yields CDR1 DFQATT and CDR2 SNEGSKA (reference sequence). The V and J ends lost 6 bases and 0 bases, in that order; junction bases with no gene match: 7. The CDR3 is made up of 15 amino acids. The DNA of the CDR3 is TGCAGTGCCATTACCGGGACAGCAACTAATGAAAAACTGTTTTTT. Amino acid sequence: CSAITGTATNEKLFF.

This clonotype was detected only a few times. The chain links TRBV4-3 to TRBJ1-2; possibly TRBD1 for D (6 bases). There are 13 residues in the CDR3. The V and J ends lost 5 bases and 4 bases respectively, with 11 bases between them. Per germline, CDR1 LGHNA and CDR2 YSLEER. This chain's CDR3 is CASSEGDIYGYTF. The CDR3 DNA reads as TGCGCCAGCAGCGAAGGGGACATCTATGGCTACACCTTC.

The rearrangement uses TRBV29-1 and TRBJ2-3; 7 bases are a match to TRBD2. The CDR3 runs 15 residues. CDR1 is SQVTM, CDR2 ANQGSEA, per germline. Losses at the gene ends were 2 bases for V and 0 bases for J; bases not matched to a gene: 5. The CDR3 nucleotides are TGCAGCGTTGAAAATCAAGCGGGGAGCACAGATACGCAGTATTTT. Translation: CSVENQAGSTDTQYF.

This chain links TRBV7-2 with TRBJ2-7, with D perhaps given as TRBD1 or TRBD2 (5 bases each). Germline CDR1 and CDR2: SGHTA and FQGNSA. This CDR3 has 15 amino acids. Trimming stripped 3 bases from V and 0 bases from J, with 12 bases between. The CDR3 is CASSFSRGASYEQYF. CDR3 nucleotide sequence: TGTGCCAGCAGCTTTAGTAGAGGGGCCTCCTACGAGCAGTACTTC.

The chain uses TRBV7-9 and TRBJ2-7, with no clear D. The CDR3 covers 14 residues. V was shortened by 4 bases and J by 6 bases, with 16 bases between the two germline ends. Germline V gene data show CDR1 as SEHNR and CDR2 as FQNEAQ (reference sequence). CDR3 coding DNA: TGTGCCAGCAGCTCAACAGTAGAGGTAGGCGAGCAGTACTTC. This sequence encodes CASSSTVEVGEQYF.

The rearrangement joins TRBV11-2 to TRBJ2-7; 9 positions match TRBD2. Germline CDR1 and CDR2: SGHAT and FQNNGV. Trimming took 4 bases from V and 2 from J; bases not matched to a gene: 9. The CDR3 spans 16 residues. The CDR3 loop reads CASSSRRLAGTYEQYF. CDR3 DNA: TGTGCCAGCAGCTCCCGCCGGCTAGCGGGGACCTACGAGCAGTACTTC. The complete variable domain, with remaining parts taken from reference TRBV11-2 and TRBJ2-7, reads EAGVAQSPRYKIIEKRQSVAFWCNPISGHATLYWYQQILGQGPKLLIQFQNNGVVDDSQLPKDRFSAERLKGVDSTLKIQPAKLEDSAVYLCASSSRRLAGTYEQYFGPGTRLTVT.

This clonotype showed up just a few times. The genes are TRBV7-2 and TRBJ1-1; D gene uncertain. This CDR3 has 12 residues. V lost 4 bases and J lost 2, with 5 bases in between. The germline gives CDR1 SGHTA, CDR2 FQGNSA. The CDR3, as DNA: TGTGCCAGCAGCTGGGTCAACACTGAAGCTTTCTTT. It yields the protein CASSWVNTEAFF.

This CDR3 is CASSLEGNGFQPQHF. DNA of the CDR3: TGTGCCAGCAGCTTAGAGGGGAATGGCTTTCAGCCCCAGCATTTT. This chain joins TRBV7-9 and TRBJ1-5, with a possible D match to TRBD1 (5 bases). Germline CDR1 and CDR2: SEHNR and FQNEAQ (reference sequence). V dropped 1 base and J dropped 6 bases, with 13 bases sitting between them. The CDR3 runs 15 residues.

This clonotype was seen repeatedly, ten times or more. This chain links TRBV20-1 with TRBJ2-1, with 8 bases identical to TRBD2. V shed 5 bases and J 6 bases; nucleotides not matched to a gene: 6. The CDR3 extends over 13 amino acids. Germline CDR1 reads DFQATT; CDR2 reads SNEGSKA (reference sequence). The CDR3, as DNA: TGCAGTGCTCCCCCGGGACTAGGCAATGAGCAGTTCTTC. Translated, it gives CSAPPGLGNEQFF.

This clonotype was recorded at least ten times. This sequence joins TRBV12-3 or TRBV12-4 and TRBJ2-1; TRBD1 is a possible D gene (6 bases). V was clipped by 3 bases and J by 9 bases, with 18 bases between them. This CDR3 has 15 amino acids. CDR3 nucleotide sequence: TGTGCCAGCAGTTTCGGTACAGGGAAGAGGAGTGAGCAGTTCTTC. Translated, it gives CASSFGTGKRSEQFF.

CDR3 in amino acids: CASKNRQGALVDEQFF. The CDR3 DNA follows: TGTGCCAGCAAAAATCGACAGGGGGCTTTAGTCGATGAGCAGTTCTTC. V is TRBV7-9 and J is TRBJ2-1; 10 bases map to TRBD1. Germline V gene sequence: CDR1 SEHNR, CDR2 FQNEAQ (reference sequence). With V trimmed by 7 bases and J by 8 bases, 14 bases remained unmatched. This CDR3 has 16 amino acids.